The T cell receptor beta chain described here comes from a study of blood T cell repertoires in COVID-19. Study summary: Whether acute or convalescent, the COVID-19 samples came from the United States, Italy and Spain. T cells, B-cell-depleted T cells, or PBMCs supplied cDNA or gDNA.

Germline loops: CDR1 LNHDA, CDR2 SQIVND (reference sequence). The CDR3 spans 16 residues. Trimming took off 5 bases at V and 1 base at J, with 15 bases between the two ends. The assay was immunoSEQ multiplex PCR, and TCRdb's table has in-frame clones only and misses some. Among some 150,000 clones listed, 65% to 85% were seen once. The receptor comes from a human donor in a cohort sampled during active COVID-19. Sequencing was done on a sample of peripheral blood. V and J are TRBV19 and TRBJ1-3; a weak D match, TRBD1 (6 bases). CDR3 loop: CASSVRDNLSGNTIYF. For the CDR3, the DNA is TGTGCCAGTAGTGTCCGGGACAACCTTTCTGGAAACACCATATATTTT. The variable domain in full, with the rest retrieved from reference TRBV19 and TRBJ1-3, is DGGITQSPKYLFRKEGQNVTLSCEQNLNHDAMYWYRQDPGQGLRLIYYSQIVNDFQKGDIAEGYSVSREKKESFPLTVTSAQKNPTAFYLCASSVRDNLSGNTIYFGEGSWLTVV.